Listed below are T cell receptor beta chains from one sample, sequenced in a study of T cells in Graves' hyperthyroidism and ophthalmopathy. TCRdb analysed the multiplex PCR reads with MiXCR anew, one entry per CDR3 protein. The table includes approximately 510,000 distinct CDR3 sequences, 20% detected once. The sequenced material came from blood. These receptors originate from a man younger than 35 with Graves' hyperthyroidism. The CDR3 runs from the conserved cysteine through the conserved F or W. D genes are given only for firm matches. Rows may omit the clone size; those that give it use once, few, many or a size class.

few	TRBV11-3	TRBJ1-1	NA	CAIPFPGRDTEAFF	TGTGCCATCCCGTTCCCGGGGCGGGACACTGAAGCTTTCTTT
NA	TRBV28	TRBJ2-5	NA	CASAARTEQYF	TGTGCCAGCGCCGCCCGGACGGAGCAGTACTTC
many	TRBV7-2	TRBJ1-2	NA	CASSLGGGGGYTF	TGTGCCAGCAGCTTAGGGGGGGGCGGAGGCTACACCTTC
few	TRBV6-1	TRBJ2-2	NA	CASSEALVIYTGELFF	TGTGCCAGCAGTGAAGCCTTGGTAATTTACACCGGGGAGCTGTTTTTT
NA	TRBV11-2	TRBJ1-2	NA	CASSLSYRGARADYGYTF	TGTGCCAGCAGCTTAAGCTACAGAGGTGCCCGTGCTGACTATGGCTACACCTTC
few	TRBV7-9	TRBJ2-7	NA	CATARPPSYEQYF	TGTGCCACCGCTAGGCCCCCCTCCTACGAGCAGTACTTC
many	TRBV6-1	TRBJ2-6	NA	CASSEAGSGANVLTF	TGTGCCAGCAGTGAAGCAGGCTCTGGGGCCAACGTCCTGACTTTC
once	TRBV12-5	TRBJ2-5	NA	CASGLVTVVAGTETQYF	TGTGCTAGTGGTTTGGTAACCGTCGTGGCAGGAACAGAGACCCAGTACTTC
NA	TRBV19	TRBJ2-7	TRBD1	CASSWTGPYEQYF	TGTGCCAGTAGTTGGACAGGTCCCTACGAGCAGTACTTC
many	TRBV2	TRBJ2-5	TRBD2	CASSEGTSGETQYF	TGTGCCAGCAGTGAGGGGACTAGCGGAGAGACCCAGTACTTC
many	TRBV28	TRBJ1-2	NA	CASSLLNLNYGYTF	TGTGCCAGCAGTTTATTAAATCTTAACTATGGCTACACCTTC
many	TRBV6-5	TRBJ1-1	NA	CASSPVGRGVGTEAFF	TGTGCCAGCAGCCCCGTGGGCAGGGGAGTTGGCACTGAAGCTTTCTTT
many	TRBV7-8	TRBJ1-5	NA	CASSAIRVRNQPQHF	TGTGCCAGCAGCGCCATCAGGGTCCGCAATCAGCCCCAGCATTTT
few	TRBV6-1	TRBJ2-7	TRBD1	CASSTPGQKYF	TGTGCCAGCAGTACCCCGGGACAGAAGTACTTC
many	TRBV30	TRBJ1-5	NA	CAWSVQMDQPQHF	TGTGCCTGGAGTGTACAGATGGATCAGCCCCAGCATTTT
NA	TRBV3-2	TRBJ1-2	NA	CASSQGGGSAYGYTF	TGTGCCAGCAGCCAGGGTGGGGGTTCGGCCTATGGCTACACCTTC
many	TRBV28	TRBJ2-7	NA	CASTAQDGSFYEQYF	TGTGCCAGCACAGCCCAGGACGGCTCCTTCTACGAGCAGTACTTC
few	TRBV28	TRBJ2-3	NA	CASSLTTVTSTDTQYF	TGTGCCAGCAGTTTAACGACAGTCACTAGCACAGATACGCAGTATTTT
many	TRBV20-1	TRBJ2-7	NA	CSARDGDRGVYEQYF	TGCAGTGCTAGAGATGGGGATAGAGGTGTCTACGAGCAGTACTTC
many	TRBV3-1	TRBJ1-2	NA	CASSPRPTANYGYTF	TGTGCCAGCAGCCCAAGGCCGACAGCTAACTATGGCTACACCTTC
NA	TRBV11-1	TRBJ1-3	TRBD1	CASSPGRGQGVSGNTIYF	TGTGCCAGCAGCCCAGGAAGGGGACAGGGCGTCTCTGGAAACACCATATATTTT
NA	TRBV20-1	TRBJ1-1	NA	CSARSGRGNTEAFF	TGCAGTGCTAGATCTGGGAGGGGGAACACTGAAGCTTTCTTT
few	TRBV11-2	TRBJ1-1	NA	CASSSYNDMVGNTEAFF	TGTGCCAGCAGCAGCTATAACGACATGGTGGGGAACACTGAAGCTTTCTTT
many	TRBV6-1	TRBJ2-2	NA	CASRHNTGPGELFF	TGTGCCAGCAGACACAACACAGGCCCCGGGGAGCTGTTTTTT
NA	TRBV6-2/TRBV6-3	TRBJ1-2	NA	CASTGQPRGYTF	TGTGCCAGCACCGGACAGCCCCGTGGCTACACCTTC
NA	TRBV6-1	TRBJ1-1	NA	CASSEWGVKTEAFF	TGTGCCAGCAGTGAATGGGGAGTTAAGACTGAAGCTTTCTTT
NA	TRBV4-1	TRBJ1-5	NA	CASSRSLQVSNQPQHF	TGCGCCAGCAGCCGTTCACTACAGGTTAGCAATCAGCCCCAGCATTTT
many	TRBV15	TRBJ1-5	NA	CATSREGPGQPQHF	TGTGCCACCAGCAGAGAGGGGCCCGGGCAGCCCCAGCATTTT
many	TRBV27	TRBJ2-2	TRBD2	CASSYRGGRPGELFF	TGTGCCAGCAGTTACCGGGGGGGGCGGCCCGGGGAGCTGTTTTTT
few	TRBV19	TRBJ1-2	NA	CASRRMVGSYGYTF	TGTGCCAGTCGCCGGATGGTGGGCTCATATGGCTACACCTTC
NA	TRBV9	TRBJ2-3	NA	CASSLNPTGSYTDTQYF	TGTGCCAGCAGCCTAAACCCTACAGGGTCCTACACAGATACGCAGTATTTT
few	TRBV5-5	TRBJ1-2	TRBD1	CASSTGTGGKYGYTF	TGTGCCAGCAGCACCGGGACAGGGGGAAAATATGGCTACACCTTC
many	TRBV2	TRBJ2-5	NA	CASSEVPGPETQYF	TGTGCCAGCAGTGAAGTACCGGGTCCAGAGACCCAGTACTTC
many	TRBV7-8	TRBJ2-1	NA	CASSSNGLNEQFF	TGTGCCAGCAGCTCGAATGGTCTCAATGAGCAGTTCTTC
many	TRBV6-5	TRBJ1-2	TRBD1	CASRPTGDYGYTF	TGTGCCAGCAGACCCACAGGGGACTATGGCTACACCTTC
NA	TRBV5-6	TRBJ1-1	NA	CASSLALLGGEAFF	TGTGCCAGCAGCTTGGCCCTGTTGGGGGGTGAAGCTTTCTTT
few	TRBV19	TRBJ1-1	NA	CASSAAGGGADTEAFF	TGTGCCAGTAGTGCAGCCGGGGGAGGAGCTGACACTGAAGCTTTCTTT
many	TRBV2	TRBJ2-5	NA	CASSSSVGTQYF	TGTGCCAGCAGCAGCTCCGTAGGGACCCAGTACTTC
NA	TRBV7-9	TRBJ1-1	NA	CASSLYLNTEAFF	TGTGCCAGCAGCTTGTATCTGAACACTGAAGCTTTCTTT
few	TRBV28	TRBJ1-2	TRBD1	CASRRQGARGYTF	TGTGCCAGCAGGCGGCAGGGGGCAAGGGGCTACACCTTC
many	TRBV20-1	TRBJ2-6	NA	CSARQGGGVGANVLTF	TGCAGTGCTAGACAAGGGGGAGGGGTCGGGGCCAACGTCCTGACTTTC
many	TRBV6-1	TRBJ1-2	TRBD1	CASYRQGDGYTF	TGTGCCAGCTACCGACAGGGGGATGGCTACACCTTC
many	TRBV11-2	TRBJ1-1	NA	CASSSLRGTNTEAFF	TGTGCCAGCAGCTCCCTCCGGGGGACGAACACTGAAGCTTTCTTT
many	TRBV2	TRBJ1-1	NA	CASSVPGGESNTEAFF	TGTGCCAGCAGTGTTCCAGGCGGAGAATCGAACACTGAAGCTTTCTTT
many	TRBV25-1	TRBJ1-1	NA	CASSGVGPGEARTEAFF	TGTGCCAGCAGTGGCGTGGGGCCAGGAGAGGCGCGGACTGAAGCTTTCTTT
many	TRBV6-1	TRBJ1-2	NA	CASSKDGHYGYTF	TGTGCCAGCAGTAAGGACGGCCACTATGGCTACACCTTC
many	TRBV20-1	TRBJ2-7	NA	CSARDMGTVTYEQYF	TGCAGTGCTAGAGATATGGGGACGGTAACCTACGAGCAGTACTTC
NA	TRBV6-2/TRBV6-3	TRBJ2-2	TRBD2	CASSPRPGGGKTGELFF	TGTGCCAGCAGTCCTCGCCCGGGCGGGGGGAAAACCGGGGAGCTGTTTTTT
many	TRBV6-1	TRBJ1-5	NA	CASSEAGVGNQPQHF	TGTGCCAGCAGTGAAGCAGGGGTCGGCAATCAGCCCCAGCATTTT
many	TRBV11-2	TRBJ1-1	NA	CASSPWGGQMNTEAFF	TGTGCCAGCAGCCCCTGGGGAGGTCAAATGAACACTGAAGCTTTCTTT
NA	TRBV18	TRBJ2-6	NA	CASSTPDVLTF	TGTGCCAGCTCGACCCCGGACGTCCTGACTTTC
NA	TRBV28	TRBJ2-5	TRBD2	CASSLFLAVSSGTQYF	TGTGCCAGCAGTTTATTTCTAGCGGTCTCCTCCGGGACCCAGTACTTC
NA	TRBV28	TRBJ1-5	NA	CASAAEMGGNQSQHF	TGTGCCAGCGCCGCCGAAATGGGGGGAAATCAGTCCCAGCATTTT
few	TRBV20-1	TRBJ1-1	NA	CSAREVGARTEAFF	TGCAGTGCTAGAGAGGTGGGGGCGCGAACTGAAGCTTTCTTT
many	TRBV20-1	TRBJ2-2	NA	CSASYTPDTGELFF	TGCAGTGCTTCCTACACCCCCGACACCGGGGAGCTGTTTTTT
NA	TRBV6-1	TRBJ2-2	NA	CASSDSLDTGELFF	TGTGCCAGCAGTGACAGCTTGGACACCGGGGAGCTGTTTTTT
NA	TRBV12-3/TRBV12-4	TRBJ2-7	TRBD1	CASSFRRTGGKQYF	TGTGCCAGCAGTTTTAGGCGGACAGGGGGGAAGCAGTACTTC